The entry below gives a single TCR beta chain sequence along with its context. This record belongs to a study of sequential checkpoint blockade in melanoma. Turning to the study itself: Each arm's sequence ended with maintenance nivolumab.

The treatment here: randomized to nivolumab then ipilimumab (arm A) or the reverse (arm B). DNA-damaging chemotherapy had not been given to any patient beforehand. Live CD3+CD8+ CD19− CD56− cells were sorted from PBMCs. Germline V gene lookup returns CDR1 MGHRA and CDR2 YSYEKL. With V trimmed by 4 bases and J by 4 bases, 7 bases remained unmatched. The CDR3 consists of 16 residues. Method: immunoSEQ multiplex PCR; TCRdb's copy keeps in-frame clones and lacks some. The table has about 5,300 clones, around three fifths seen once; the top ten hold around 44%. The V and J genes are TRBV4-1 and TRBJ2-1; 10 bases are a match to TRBD1. The sequencing used CD8+ T cells sorted from blood (inferred from file names), collected from a patient given nivolumab and ipilimumab in sequence. This receptor was obtained from a human donor with melanoma. The CDR3 nucleotides read TGCGCCAGCAGCCCAGGACAGGGGGGAGGATACAATGAGCAGTTCTTC. Translating it yields CASSPGQGGGYNEQFF.